Listed below are T cell receptor beta chains from one sample, sequenced in a study of post-analysis software for immune sequencing data. Via MiXCR, TCRdb re-called the PCR reads, giving one row per CDR3 protein. The sample includes around 700,000 distinct CDR3 sequences, roughly three fifths seen only once; the top ten take around 10%. Sequencing was performed on blood. These receptors all stem from a girl aged 2-10 years with multiple sclerosis. The CDR3 runs from the conserved cysteine through the conserved F or W. Each record gives: clone size, V gene, D gene, J gene, CDR3 DNA, CDR3 protein. A D gene is named only where the DNA matches it firmly. Not every row has a clone size; where given, it reads once, few, many or a size class.

.	TRBV21-1	.	TRBJ2-5	TGTGCCAGCAGCAAAGCTGAACAGACCCAGTACTTC	CASSKAEQTQYF
once	TRBV20-1	TRBD1	TRBJ2-4	TGCAGTGCTAGAGCGTCAGGGGGCAAAAACATTCAGTACTTC	CSARASGGKNIQYF
.	TRBV20-1	.	TRBJ2-5	TGCAGTTACGACAGGCGGGGCATGCAAGAGACCCAGTACTTC	CSYDRRGMQETQYF
.	TRBV6-5	.	TRBJ1-5	TGTGCCAGCACTCCATTCCGGGACAACAATCAGCCCCAGCATTTT	CASTPFRDNNQPQHF
.	TRBV20-1	.	TRBJ2-1	TGCAGTGCTAGAGGCCAGGGGGGGGTAGTCGATGAGCAGTTCTTC	CSARGQGGVVDEQFF
few	TRBV20-1	TRBD2	TRBJ2-5	TGCAGTGCTAGACGGGGACTAGCAGGAGGGGGTGCGGAGACCCAGTACTTC	CSARRGLAGGGAETQYF
once	TRBV20-1	TRBD2	TRBJ2-5	TGCAGTGCTAGAGAACTAGCGGGGGATCTACAAGAGACCCAGTACTTC	CSARELAGDLQETQYF
few	TRBV20-1	.	TRBJ1-1	TGCAGTGCTAAGGACAAGTGGAACACTGAAGCTTTCTTT	CSAKDKWNTEAFF
.	TRBV30	TRBD1	TRBJ1-1	TGTGCCTGGAGACGGGACAGTTCGAACACTGAAGCTTTCTTT	CAWRRDSSNTEAFF
.	TRBV5-1	TRBD1	TRBJ2-6	TGCGCCAGCAGCTTCCCAGGGACAGGGCCTCTGGGGGCCAACGTCCTGACTTTC	CASSFPGTGPLGANVLTF
.	TRBV5-1	TRBD1	TRBJ2-7	TGCGCCAGCAGCTATCTGGGGCAGGGGGCCTTCTACGAGCAGTACTTC	CASSYLGQGAFYEQYF
.	TRBV6-1	TRBD2	TRBJ2-7	TGTGCCAGCAGCCCTCGGACTAGCCCTTCCCCTTCCTACGAGCAGTACTTC	CASSPRTSPSPSYEQYF
.	TRBV4-2	.	TRBJ1-1	TGTGCCAGCAGCCAAGAGAAACGGGGGGTCTCTGAAGCTTTCTTT	CASSQEKRGVSEAFF
.	TRBV12-3/TRBV12-4	.	TRBJ2-5	TGTGCCAGCAAATTACTGGCTTCGGAGACCCAGTACTTC	CASKLLASETQYF
few	TRBV28	TRBD1	TRBJ1-1	TGTGCCAGCAGCACCTTCACGGGGGACAGGAACACTGAAGCTTTCTTT	CASSTFTGDRNTEAFF
once	TRBV27	.	TRBJ2-7	TGTGCCAGCAGTCATCCCCCTAACGAGCAGTACTTC	CASSHPPNEQYF
many	TRBV20-1	TRBD1	TRBJ2-7	TGCAGTGCTAGGGACAGGTTTTACGAGCAGTACTTC	CSARDRFYEQYF
few	TRBV15	.	TRBJ2-5	TGTGCCACCAGCAGATCAGGGCGGGCGACCCAGTACTTC	CATSRSGRATQYF
.	TRBV5-1	.	TRBJ1-5	TGCGCTGCACCGATGGGGGGGTATTCGGAACTCAATCAGCCCCAGCATTTT	CAAPMGGYSELNQPQHF
.	TRBV4-3	TRBD2	TRBJ2-5	TGCGCCAGCAGCCAAGGATTCGCCGGGGGGGTGGGTTTGGAGACCCAGTACTTC	CASSQGFAGGVGLETQYF
.	TRBV14	.	TRBJ2-1	TGTGCCAGCAGGCAAGCCGACGGCGTACTCGATGAGCAGTTCTTC	CASRQADGVLDEQFF
.	TRBV20-1	.	TRBJ2-4	TGCAGTGCCGCCCCTGGTGTGGGATTGCTTACCGGAAATTTAGCCAAAAACATTCAGTACTTC	CSAAPGVGLLTGNLAKNIQYF
.	TRBV27	.	TRBJ1-1	TGTGCCAGCAGGGAGTTTAGGACGAACACTGAAGCTTTCTTT	CASREFRTNTEAFF
.	TRBV20-1	TRBD1	TRBJ2-3	TGCAGTGCAGACGACAGGGGGTTCACAGATACGCAGTATTTT	CSADDRGFTDTQYF
.	TRBV29-1	.	TRBJ2-3	TGCAGCGTCCCGGGACCTAGCACAGATACGCAGTATTTT	CSVPGPSTDTQYF
few	TRBV12-3/TRBV12-4	TRBD1	TRBJ2-7	TGTGCCAGCAGTCCGGGGGGTGGACAGGGGATCCCCTACGAGCAGTACTTC	CASSPGGGQGIPYEQYF
few	TRBV20-1	.	TRBJ2-1	TGCAGTGCTCCCACCGGGACTCCGGGCCTTAGTGAGCAGTTCTTC	CSAPTGTPGLSEQFF
once	TRBV29-1	.	TRBJ1-2	TGCAGCGTTGTCGAGGGGTCGGACTATGGCTACACCTTC	CSVVEGSDYGYTF
few	TRBV11-2	TRBD2	TRBJ2-1	TGTGCCAGCAGCTTGGGACTAGCGGGGACCCTATACAATGAGCAGTTCTTC	CASSLGLAGTLYNEQFF
.	TRBV12-5	.	TRBJ2-1	TGTGCTAGTGTCCCTGGGACAAATTCCTACAATGAGCAGTTCTTC	CASVPGTNSYNEQFF
.	TRBV4-3	.	TRBJ2-3	TGCGCCAGCAGCCAATTCACAGGATCGGATACGCAGTATTTT	CASSQFTGSDTQYF
.	TRBV10-3	.	TRBJ1-1	TGTGCCACGACAGGAATGAACACTGAAGCTTTCTTT	CATTGMNTEAFF
.	TRBV12-3/TRBV12-4	TRBD2	TRBJ2-1	TGTGCCAGCAGTTTTTCAAGCGGGGGCCTCAATGAGCAGTTCTTC	CASSFSSGGLNEQFF
.	TRBV7-2	TRBD2	TRBJ2-5	TGTGCCAGCAGCTCGGGGACTAGCGGGGTCCGCCAAGAGACCCAGTACTTC	CASSSGTSGVRQETQYF
.	TRBV6-5	.	TRBJ2-7	TGTGCCAGCAGTCGCGAATCGCCGGCTCACTACGAGCAGTACTTC	CASSRESPAHYEQYF
.	TRBV6-4	TRBD2	TRBJ2-3	TGTGCCAGCAGTGACCAGTTAGCGGGAGGGAGGGATACGCAGTATTTT	CASSDQLAGGRDTQYF
.	TRBV9	TRBD1	TRBJ1-2	TGTGCCAGCAGCGTACCCCGGGAGGGGGCGCGTGATGGCTACACCTTC	CASSVPREGARDGYTF
.	TRBV9	.	TRBJ2-2	TGTGCCAGCAGCGTAAGGGGCTGGCGCACCGGGGAGCTGTTTTTT	CASSVRGWRTGELFF
.	TRBV29-1	TRBD1	TRBJ2-3	TGCAGCGTTGCTGGGCAGGGGGCCGAAGATACGCAGTATTTT	CSVAGQGAEDTQYF
.	TRBV11-2	TRBD1	TRBJ1-2	TGTGCCAGCACGACGGGACAGGGGAATGGTGGCTACACCTTC	CASTTGQGNGGYTF
.	TRBV20-1	.	TRBJ2-3	TGCAGTGCTAGGGGGACTGGCGGCGGGGATACGCAGTATTTT	CSARGTGGGDTQYF
.	TRBV18	.	TRBJ2-5	TGTGCCAGCTCACACTACCAAGAGACCCAGTACTTC	CASSHYQETQYF
.	TRBV3-1	.	TRBJ2-1	TGTGCCAGCAGCTTAGAGGTTAGAAATGAGCAGTTCTTC	CASSLEVRNEQFF
few	TRBV27	.	TRBJ1-5	TGTGCCAGCAGTTTGGGACTACCCAATCAGCCCCAGCATTTT	CASSLGLPNQPQHF
.	TRBV6-5	.	TRBJ2-2	TGTGCCAGCAGCCCTCGGTCGGCGGACTTCAACGGGGAGCTGTTTTTT	CASSPRSADFNGELFF
once	TRBV7-6	TRBD2	TRBJ2-5	TGTGCCAGCAGCTTAGCGGTAGCGGGGGGGCGAGAGACCCAGTACTTC	CASSLAVAGGRETQYF
.	TRBV5-1	TRBD2	TRBJ2-3	TGCGCCAGCAGCGAGGGACTAGCAGGTGATACGCAGTATTTT	CASSEGLAGDTQYF
.	TRBV7-6	.	TRBJ2-1	TGTGCCAGCAGCTCTCGAGACTACCGTAGAGATGAGCAGTTCTTC	CASSSRDYRRDEQFF
.	TRBV28	.	TRBJ1-5	TGTGCCAGCAGGACGACAGCGGGGGAAAGCAATCAGCCCCAGCATTTT	CASRTTAGESNQPQHF
.	TRBV6-5	TRBD2	TRBJ2-1	TGTGCCAGCAGTACCCCAGCGGGAGGGCCGACCAATGAGCAGTTCTTC	CASSTPAGGPTNEQFF
.	TRBV6-1	.	TRBJ1-4	TGTGCCAGCAGTGAGGTTACCGGGATGGATGAAAAACTGTTTTTT	CASSEVTGMDEKLFF
once	TRBV7-2	.	TRBJ2-2	TGTGCCAGCAGCTTGACCGTGGAACAGGGAATCACCGGGGAGCTGTTTTTT	CASSLTVEQGITGELFF
.	TRBV20-1	.	TRBJ2-1	TGCAGTGCTGGAGCCCCGTACAGCTCCTACAATGAGCAGTTCTTC	CSAGAPYSSYNEQFF
.	TRBV27	.	TRBJ2-1	TGTGCCAGCAGTCCAGTGACGAGGGGGTACTACAATGAGCAGTTCTTC	CASSPVTRGYYNEQFF
once	TRBV18	.	TRBJ2-1	TGTGCCAGCTCACCCTCCAGGGACGATGAGCAGTTCTTC	CASSPSRDDEQFF
.	TRBV20-1	.	TRBJ1-2	TGCAGTGCCCTGAGAAGGGGGGGAGTTGGGGGCTACACCTTC	CSALRRGGVGGYTF
.	TRBV5-1	TRBD2	TRBJ2-7	TGCGCCAGCAGCTTGACACTAGCGGGAGTTGCCGAGCAGTACTTC	CASSLTLAGVAEQYF
.	TRBV27	.	TRBJ1-1	TGTGCCAGCACCTCTTACCTCATGAACACTGAAGCTTTCTTT	CASTSYLMNTEAFF